This entry describes one TCR beta chain. Its antigen target is currently unknown. The input lacks base qualities; no much larger clone sits a single base away. At the junction V is shortened by 8 bases and J by 6 bases, with 11 bases in between. Including cysteine and phenylalanine, the CDR3 has 11 amino acids. Only the CDR3 portion is preserved as DNA: 33 bases, with reading frame beginning at the first base. The germline V gene provides CDR1 SNHLY and CDR2 FYNNEI. Library preparation was by the immunoSEQ multiplex PCR assay. For the multiplex PCR, a mixture combining 60 forward primers for TCR Vbeta segments and 13 reverse primers for TCR Jbeta segments was used. The CDR3 region of rearranged TCR beta genes was amplified from genomic DNA by a multiplex PCR assay. On the Illumina HiSeq System, the amplified TCR beta libraries were sequenced as 87-base-pair reads. As for how the authors treated the data: A later analysis counted about 82 million unique TCR beta chains across the 670 or so repertoires, and some 11 million of these chains were shared by at least two donors. Raw reads were error-corrected and collapsed into unique sequences with a nearest-neighbor algorithm that merged closely related sequences to remove PCR and sequencing errors. CDR3 sequences were aligned to IMGT reference sequences to assign V, D and J gene segments. For a sequence to be retained, a match of at least six nucleotides was required to both a V gene segment and a J gene segment. Rearrangements were called productive when the CDR3 lacked stop codons and stayed in frame with V and J; all others were non-productive. CDR3 was defined according to IMGT convention as the region running from the second conserved V-encoded cysteine to the conserved J-encoded phenylalanine. The earlier analysis of 550 to 650 of the donors excluded any sequence lacking an unambiguous match to a single V gene segment. In an earlier analysis of approximately 610 of the donors, V segments were called functional above 56.7% productive rearrangements and were called segregating when the between-donor standard deviation exceeded 5%. A statistical classification framework was built to diagnose cytomegalovirus status from the catalog of TCR beta chain sequences. In a later analysis, V and J genes were assigned by comparing TCR nucleotide sequences against IMGT/GENE-DB human TR gene sequences. A later analysis assigned CDR3 sequences and most-parsimonious VDJ recombination scenarios with the TCRdist pipeline. In a later analysis, each TCR beta chain was defined by its CDR3 amino acid sequence together with its V-gene family, and reads lacking a unique V-gene family were excluded. In a later analysis, around 650 highly shared, low-generation-probability nucleotide sequences were removed to address suspected cross-contamination and a sequencing artifact. A later analysis calculated a clonal expansion index for each public chain from normalized within-repertoire ranks of inferred template counts. A later analysis computed generation probabilities with a VDJ recombination model fitted to out-of-frame rearrangements, and checked the results against IGoR. A later analysis scored TCR-TCR, TCR-HLA and TCR-CMV co-occurrence with hypergeometric tests, applying a repertoire-size bias correction to TCR pairs. False discovery rates were estimated in a later analysis by permuting HLA or CMV assignments 20 times. In a later analysis, co-occurring TCRs were grouped using DBSCAN, with TCRdist sequence similarity added in when clustering inside HLA-allele-positive subsets. Repertoires with fewer than 30,000 or more than 120,000 public chains, plus five repertoires with anomalous nucleotide sharing, were excluded from co-occurrence clustering. What TCRdb holds here is the immuneACCESS table cut down to in-frame rearrangements. Part of the clones is not present; checked against another copy, under half of the missing clones reflect an unresolved V gene, and the others are unexplained. V and J calls and clone size are those listed in that table; D and trimming were worked out from the DNA. Across this sample there are approximately 100,000 clones, with around a tenth seen only once. The ten most abundant clones make up approximately 5.1% of the sample.

These data originate in a study of cytomegalovirus exposure and HLA in healthy donors (dated by TCRdb to 2016 to 2017). For context, the study as a whole: An earlier analysis of several hundred of the donors reported about 290 Gb of sequence data and 117 million unique TCR beta sequences from some 180 million T cells. In a later genetic analysis, genome-wide SNP genotypes for about 55% of the roughly 700 donors were used, and that subset was treated as a discovery cohort. Roughly 300 gigabases of sequencing data and approximately 80 million unique TCR sequences were included in an early release covering roughly 700 HLA-typed donors. The number of donors typed differed by locus, with about 629-630 for A, B, C, DRB1 and DQB1, around 520 for DQA1, 600 to 610 for DPA1, and 400 to 490 for DPB1. High-throughput TCR immunosequencing, statistical association of individual TCRs with disease status, and machine learning were combined to predict cytomegalovirus infection status. Alongside the repertoire data, information on donor age, sex, ethnicity and CMV serostatus was compiled. The genetic ancestry cluster associated with self-reported Caucasian donors included over 65% of the 300 to 450 genotyped donors. Class I and class II HLA loci were covered by the typing at four-digit resolution. To study patterns of TCR occurrence, a later analysis re-analyzed previously published TCR beta repertoires from several hundred donors and added high-resolution HLA genotyping. Every repertoire in the discovery cohort had been generated on one and the same sequencing platform. An earlier analysis of several hundred of the donors used high-throughput TCR beta sequencing to judge whether each TCR beta V gene segment behaved as functional or pseudogenic. The aim of the study was to test whether cataloging public T cell receptors could identify signatures of past pathogen exposure. Among over 350 genotyped donors of the cohort, an average of around 240,000 unique TCR beta nucleotide sequences were sequenced per donor, roughly 20% of them non-productive. The T cell repertoires of 666 subjects were profiled by immunosequencing and related to cytomegalovirus serostatus. Besides the first cohort of roughly 660 subjects, a separate validation cohort made up of 120 or so different subjects was used. Because of strong linkage in the cohort, roughly five DR-DQ haplotypes were treated as single units for association and clustering. In the later analysis, no new phenotypic data were used to find candidate immune exposures; instead, reliance was placed on TCR beta sequences and their occurrence across donors. The research as a whole found: According to a later analysis, parvovirus B19, influenza, CMV and Epstein-Barr virus appeared linked to several top co-occurrence clusters. Sequencing depth was assumed to be roughly uniform across donors in the presence/absence analyses, though that assumption may not hold. A later analysis associated about 17,000 TCR beta sequences with specific HLA alleles at a false discovery rate of 0.05. Because HLA typing was unavailable for some donors at each locus, only the typed subset was used in association tests. According to a later analysis, TCR association rates differed among HLA loci, with DRB1 alleles showing the most associated TCRs and HLA-C alleles showing the fewest. In an earlier analysis of more than 450 of the donors, most TCR beta V segments were observed in productive rearrangements about 90% or about 30% of the time, broadly matching IMGT annotations. Immune exposure information for the cohort was limited to CMV serostatus. The sequencing pipeline was judged likely to have produced a cluster of highly shared sequence variants as a technical artifact. Linkage disequilibrium might explain the correlated functional status among segregating V segments, but an unknown experimental factor could not be ruled out. A later genetic analysis reported fewer N-insertions in productive TCRs among donors in an Asian-associated ancestry cluster than the roughly 700-donor mean. The earlier analysis of a few hundred of the donors excluded 15 to 20 rarely observed V segments, including chromosome 9 orphons, because counts were too low. The classifier was reported to diagnose cytomegalovirus status with high specificity and sensitivity in both the original and validation cohorts. In vitro tests confirmed that three of the cytomegalovirus-associated TCR beta chains recognize cytomegalovirus antigens. A further reported finding was that TCR beta sequences accurately predicted the HLA-A and HLA-B alleles for most subjects in the first cohort. A later analysis found that HLA-associated TCR beta chains were more clonally expanded and had lower generation probabilities than equally common non-associated chains. Only TCR beta chains were sequenced in this cohort, and the absence of alpha or paired-chain data limited detectable features. When HLA alleles, especially DR and DQ, strongly co-occurred, TCR associations were difficult to assign to individual alleles. According to the authors, the approach could potentially be generalized to other disease states and immunological phenotypes. Most TCR sequences were observed very rarely across donors, whereas some public TCRs were present in many individuals. Most CMV-associated TCR beta chains appeared to be HLA-restricted in a later analysis, and the HLA associations seemed to be driven largely by CMV exposure. The study gave a list of about 160 TCR beta chains associated with cytomegalovirus. The 87-base-pair reads could not distinguish some IMGT-functional V segments, including TRBV6-2 and TRBV6-3, so those segments were excluded. In a later genetic analysis, a missense DCLRE1C variant was associated with V-gene and J-gene trimming of TCR beta chains, and the association was replicated in an independent cohort.

In total, 666 healthy bone marrow donors made up the cohort. At the time of sampling, every cohort member was nominally healthy, though immune exposures that went unrecorded were likely present. The donor tested CMV seropositive, placing the donor among the 290 or so seropositive members of the cohort. Every donor gave a peripheral blood sample, and the peripheral blood mononuclear cells from that sample were used for TCR beta sequencing. Genomic DNA extraction from the blood cell samples was performed with the Qiagen DNeasy Blood Extraction Kit. The chain links TRBV2 with TRBJ2-7; the D segment cannot be called with confidence. The sequenced sample consisted of PBMCs. The sequence came from a man aged 45-60 years in good health and CMV-seropositive. The DNA sequence reads TGTGCCAGCGACCTCGGGTTCGAGCAGTACTTC. This translates into CASDLGFEQYF.